These 17 T cell receptor beta chains share one sample of origin, sequenced in a study of T-cell reconstitution after alpha-beta-depleted transplantation in children. Unique molecular identifiers featured in how the TCRbeta library was prepared. TCRdb reprocessed the PCR reads via MiXCR and lists one record per CDR3 protein. The sample yields around 580,000 distinct CDR3 sequences, under 30% seen once. The specimen comprised PBMCs, mostly from graft donor cells, sampled 360 days after TCRalphabeta/CD19-depleted stem cell transplant. Receptor source: a boy younger than two who had a stem cell transplant for acute myeloid leukemia, so the T cells may come from the graft donor.

J is TRBJ2-5 and V is TRBV12-3 or TRBV12-4; D possibly corresponds to TRBD1 (6 bases). This CDR3 has 15 residues. The V gene lost 5 bases and the J gene lost 2 bases, with 15 bases spanning the gap. CDR3 residues: CASSRQGTTQETQYF. CDR3 sequence (DNA): TGTGCCAGCAGTCGTCAGGGGACAACACAAGAGACCCAGTACTTC.

The sample holds a few counts of this clonotype. The rearrangement joins TRBV6-5 to TRBJ2-1, with a tentative D call TRBD1 (5 bases). The V end lost 0 bases, the J end lost 7 bases, and 10 bases lay between the germline ends. This CDR3 has 14 amino acids. Germline values: CDR1 MNHEY, CDR2 SVGAGI. CDR3 sequence reads: CASSYSGAWNEQFF. For the CDR3, the DNA is TGTGCCAGCAGTTACTCTGGGGCGTGGAATGAGCAGTTCTTC.

This clonotype was recorded many times. This chain uses TRBV24-1 with TRBJ2-1; D gene uncertain. Trimming stripped 0 bases from V and 9 bases from J, with 5 bases between. Looked up from germline, CDR1 is KGHDR and CDR2 is SFDVKD. This CDR3 has 12 amino acids. Written as DNA, the CDR3 is TGTGCCACCAGTGATTTGGCAGCTGAGCAGTTCTTC. Translation: CATSDLAAEQFF.

This clonotype has only a few counts. The chain uses TRBV20-1 and TRBJ2-1, with D possibly being TRBD2 (6 bases). In germline, CDR1 is DFQATT, CDR2 SNEGSKA (reference sequence). The ends were cut back, 8 bases at V and 6 bases at J, with 14 bases in the middle. The CDR3 length is 12 residues. In DNA, the CDR3 is TGCAGTTTTAGACTAGTAACCAATGAGCAGTTCTTC. This codes for CSFRLVTNEQFF.

This clonotype appeared once. This rearrangement joins TRBV5-1 to TRBJ2-3, with 12 bases identical to TRBD2. From germline, CDR1 is SGHRS and CDR2 YFSETQ. With V trimmed by 4 bases and J by 1 base, 7 bases remained unmatched. This CDR3 is 17 amino acids long. The CDR3 here is CASSPGRLAGGTDTQYF. As DNA, the CDR3 is TGCGCCAGCAGCCCAGGTAGACTAGCGGGGGGCACAGATACGCAGTATTTT. Filled out from reference TRBV5-1 and TRBJ2-3, the complete variable domain reads KAGVTQTPRYLIKTRGQQVTLSCSPISGHRSVSWYQQTPGQGLQFLFEYFSETQRNKGNFPGRFSGRQFSNSRSEMNVSTLELGDSALYLCASSPGRLAGGTDTQYFGPGTRLTVL.

This clonotype was picked up a small number of times. This chain connects TRBV9 to TRBJ2-1, with D tentatively TRBD2 (7 bases). V was trimmed by 4 bases and J by 7 bases, leaving 21 bases between them. Germline lookup yields CDR1 SGDLS and CDR2 YYNGEE. The CDR3 is 16 amino acids. This CDR3 is CASSPPFGRGPNEQFF. CDR3 coding DNA: TGTGCCAGCAGCCCACCCTTCGGGCGGGGGCCTAATGAGCAGTTCTTC. Together with reference TRBV9 and TRBJ2-1, the CDR3 gives the full variable domain: DSGVTQTPKHLITATGQRVTLRCSPRSGDLSVYWYQQSLDQGLQFLIQYYNGEERAKGNILERFSAQQFPDLHSELNLSSLELGDSALYFCASSPPFGRGPNEQFFGPGTRLTVL.

The sample holds many counts of this clonotype. The chain carries TRBV29-1 and TRBJ2-2; a weak D match, TRBD1 (5 bases). V dropped 7 bases and J dropped 5 bases, with 11 bases sitting between them. The CDR3 totals 12 residues. Germline assignment: CDR1 SQVTM and CDR2 ANQGSEA. CDR3 nucleotide sequence: TGCAGCGCCGGCAGGGTGACCGGGGAGCTGTTTTTT. Its translation is CSAGRVTGELFF.

This clonotype was seen ten or more times. The rearrangement uses TRBV7-2 and TRBJ2-3, with D tentatively TRBD1 (5 bases). Germline CDR1 reads SGHTA; CDR2 reads FQGNSA. The CDR3 is 16 amino acids. Trimming stripped 2 bases from V and 0 bases from J, with 12 bases between. The CDR3 nucleotides are TGTGCCAGCAGCTTACGACAGATAGCTAGCACAGATACGCAGTATTTT. Translated: CASSLRQIASTDTQYF.

This clonotype occurred a few times. This chain uses TRBV7-3 with TRBJ2-1, with 8 bases identical to TRBD2. The germline CDR1 and CDR2 sequences are SGHTA and FQGTGA. V was pared by 0 bases and J by 7 bases, with 11 bases of the junction left unmatched. This CDR3 is built from 17 residues. The chain's CDR3 is CASSLTPNSGGENEQFF. The CDR3 nucleotides are TGTGCCAGCAGCTTAACGCCAAACAGCGGGGGCGAGAATGAGCAGTTCTTC.

This clonotype was found a few times. The chain carries TRBV28 and TRBJ1-4; the D gene is possibly TRBD1 (5 bases). The CDR3 covers 16 residues. The V gene's germline CDR1 is MDHEN and CDR2 SYDVKM. Trimming took 4 bases from V and 2 from J, leaving 14 bases between them. The CDR3 loop reads CASSSLGTVTNEKLFF. The CDR3 DNA is TGTGCCAGCAGTTCCCTAGGGACGGTTACTAATGAAAAACTGTTTTTT.

This CDR3 is CASSSGPWGEQYV. CDR3 DNA: TGCGCCAGCAGCTCAGGGCCCTGGGGGGAGCAGTACGTC. The chain links TRBV10-2 to TRBJ2-7; D assignment may be TRBD1 or TRBD2 (5 bases each). This CDR3 contains 13 residues. CDR1 is WSHSY, CDR2 SAAADI, per germline. Trimming removed 6 bases from V and 7 bases from J, with 16 bases in between.

This clonotype was counted at least ten times. The junction departs from germline at one end; a sequencing error may be responsible. The rearrangement uses TRBV11-2 and TRBJ2-5, with D unresolved. Per germline, CDR1 SGHAT and CDR2 FQNNGV. The CDR3 contains 11 residues. The CDR3 DNA is TGTGCCAGCAACTTAGGCGGGACCCAGTACTTC. As protein: CASNLGGTQYF.

This clonotype showed up many times. The genes are TRBV5-1 and TRBJ2-2, with D perhaps matching TRBD1 or TRBD2 (5 bases each). Trimming stripped 4 bases from V and 0 bases from J, with 13 bases between. Looked up from germline, CDR1 is SGHRS and CDR2 is YFSETQ. The CDR3 extends over 16 amino acids. CDR3 DNA: TGCGCCAGCAGCCCCCTGGGACCCACGAACACCGGGGAGCTGTTTTTT. Translating gives CASSPLGPTNTGELFF. Complete variable domain (other parts from reference TRBV5-1 and TRBJ2-2): KAGVTQTPRYLIKTRGQQVTLSCSPISGHRSVSWYQQTPGQGLQFLFEYFSETQRNKGNFPGRFSGRQFSNSRSEMNVSTLELGDSALYLCASSPLGPTNTGELFFGEGSRLTVL.

This clonotype was detected ten times or more. The chain combines TRBV20-1 with TRBJ1-6; the match to TRBD1 covers 10 bases. The germline V gene encodes CDR1 DFQATT and CDR2 SNEGSKA (reference sequence). V was clipped by 1 base and J by 7 bases; unmatched bases: 1. The CDR3 contains 14 residues. CDR3 DNA: TGCAGTGCTAGAGGACAGGGGGCGAATTCACCCCTCCACTTT. Translated: CSARGQGANSPLHF.

V gene TRBV27 combines with J gene TRBJ2-2; the match to TRBD1 covers 9 bases. J lost 2 bases, V lost 5 bases, and 9 bases had no gene match. The CDR3 loop spans 17 amino acids. Germline loops: CDR1 MNHEY, CDR2 SMNVEV (reference sequence). The CDR3 loop reads CASSPIPGQGNTGELFF. CDR3 DNA: TGTGCCAGCAGTCCAATACCGGGACAGGGCAACACCGGGGAGCTGTTTTTT.

The J gene is TRBJ2-3, the V gene TRBV14, with D perhaps TRBD1 or TRBD2 (5 bases each). The CDR3 is 13 residues long. Trimming left V 1 base short and J 11 bases short, with 13 bases between. CDR1 and CDR2 from the germline V gene are SGHDN and FVKESK. CDR3 in amino acids: CASSQARRDQQYF. In nucleotides, the CDR3 is TGTGCCAGCAGCCAAGCGCGCCGGGACCAGCAGTATTTT.

This clonotype came up once. The gene calls are TRBV24-1 and TRBJ1-5; 12 bases are shared with TRBD1. CDR3 size: 18 residues. Losses at the gene ends were 4 bases for V and 5 bases for J; bases not matched to a gene: 11. Per the germline V gene, CDR1 is KGHDR and CDR2 is SFDVKD. CDR3 sequence (DNA): TGTGCCACCAGTGACGCCGAATCCGGGACAGGGGGCGATCAGCCCCAGCATTTT. It is translated as CATSDAESGTGGDQPQHF.